Shown below are 32 T cell receptor beta chains from a single sample sequenced in a study of T-cell reconstitution after alpha-beta-depleted transplantation in children. Preparation of the TCRbeta library was carried out with unique molecular identifiers. TCRdb re-called the PCR reads through MiXCR, storing one row per CDR3 protein. Of 450,000 to 600,000 distinct CDR3 sequences listed, 10% to 13% are singletons. This material consisted of PBMCs, taken before TCRalphabeta/CD19-depleted stem cell transplant. The receptors originated from a child aged 2 to 10 with inherited bone marrow failure, due to receive a stem cell transplant.

This clonotype was counted at least ten times. The chain employs TRBV29-1 and TRBJ2-1, with a weak D call TRBD2 (6 bases). The CDR3 contains 14 residues. The V and J ends lost 3 bases and 9 bases respectively, with 18 bases between them. Germline V gene sequence: CDR1 SQVTM, CDR2 ANQGSEA. The CDR3 DNA reads TGCAGCGTTGACCTCAGGAGGGCCGGAAGTGAGCAGTTCTTC. This gives the protein CSVDLRRAGSEQFF.

The chain employs TRBV11-2 and TRBJ1-1, with D possibly matching TRBD1 (6 bases). Trimming shortened V by 5 bases and J by 4 bases, and 17 bases separated the two germline ends. The CDR3 covers 15 residues. Per the germline V gene, CDR1 is SGHAT and CDR2 is FQNNGV. CDR3 protein: CASSALRGIGTEAFF. CDR3 sequence (DNA): TGTGCCAGCAGCGCCCTCAGGGGTATAGGCACTGAAGCTTTCTTT.

This clonotype has a count of ten or more. The J gene is TRBJ2-1, the V gene TRBV4-3; either TRBD1 or TRBD2 may supply D (5 bases each). Looked up from germline, CDR1 is LGHNA and CDR2 is YSLEER. V lost 3 bases and J lost 10, with 13 bases in between. The CDR3 is 13 amino acids. DNA for the CDR3: TGCGCCAGCAGCCAGGGACCGAGGAGGGAGCAGTTCTTC. Amino acid sequence: CASSQGPRREQFF.

The sample holds many counts of this clonotype. This chain connects TRBV4-2 to TRBJ2-3; weak D call: TRBD1 (7 bases). V was pared by 0 bases and J by 6 bases, with 19 bases between. The CDR3 has 17 amino acids. Per the germline V gene, CDR1 is LGHNA and CDR2 is YNFKEQ. CDR3 in DNA: TGTGCCAGCAGCCAAGATTTCCTGGAGGGGGCGAGGGATACGCAGTATTTT. It encodes CASSQDFLEGARDTQYF.

This clonotype was seen a few times. The chain links TRBV12-3 or TRBV12-4 to TRBJ2-7; 8 bases match TRBD1. CDR3 size: 14 residues. With V trimmed by 6 bases and J by 6 bases, 10 bases remained unmatched. The CDR3 region has the DNA TGTGCCAGCAGGGGGACAGGAGGTGTTACCGAGCAGTACTTC. It specifies CASRGTGGVTEQYF.

This clonotype was counted a few times. The J gene is TRBJ2-7, the V gene TRBV2, with 11 bases lining up with TRBD2. The V and J ends lost 6 bases and 5 bases, in that order; junction bases with no gene match: 9. The CDR3 spans 15 residues. Germline V gene lookup returns CDR1 SNHLY and CDR2 FYNNEI. The CDR3 coding sequence is TGTGCCAGCAGAGATCCTCTAGCGGGGGGCCACGAGCAGTACTTC. Amino acid sequence: CASRDPLAGGHEQYF.

The sample holds many counts of this clonotype. CDR3 residues: CASSTGEGAGYTF. In DNA, the CDR3 is TGTGCCAGCAGCACCGGGGAGGGGGCTGGCTACACCTTC. The genes are TRBV12-3 or TRBV12-4 and TRBJ1-2; the match to TRBD1 covers 7 bases. The CDR3 contains 13 residues. With 6 bases clipped from V and 7 bases from J, the junction kept 8 bases outside the gene matches.

Note on this clonotype: A much larger clone sits a single nucleotide away, making a read error possible. The chain couples TRBV15 to TRBJ2-1; TRBD2 matches at 7 bases. Per the germline V gene, CDR1 is LNHNV and CDR2 is YYDKDF (reference sequence). This CDR3 comprises 16 residues. Trimming at V came to 0 bases and at J to 8 bases, leaving 10 bases not matched to a gene. The CDR3 is CATSRDLAGEGYEQFF. The CDR3 bases are TGTGCCACCAGCAGAGATTTGGCGGGAGAAGGGTATGAGCAGTTCTTC.

This clonotype appeared many times. V and J are TRBV4-2 and TRBJ2-3; a weak D match, TRBD2 (7 bases). Germline values: CDR1 LGHNA, CDR2 YNFKEQ. The CDR3 has 17 residues. V dropped 6 bases and J dropped 0 bases, with 19 bases sitting between them. The CDR3 loop is CASSHTRGEGSTDTQYF. As DNA, the CDR3 is TGTGCCAGCAGTCACACGAGGGGGGAGGGGAGCACAGATACGCAGTATTTT.

There are many counts of this clonotype. The rearrangement links TRBV7-9 to TRBJ1-1; 8 nucleotides match TRBD1. This CDR3 spans 16 amino acids. Per germline, CDR1 SEHNR and CDR2 FQNEAQ (reference sequence). V was pared by 3 bases and J by 3 bases, with 9 bases of the junction left unmatched. CDR3 residues: CASSLGPGGWDTEAFF. The CDR3 DNA sequence: TGTGCCAGCAGCTTGGGGCCAGGGGGCTGGGACACTGAAGCTTTCTTT.

The chain has TRBV15 and TRBJ1-1; tentatively, D is TRBD1 (6 bases). The CDR3 is 14 amino acids. Between the trimmed V and J ends, which lost 5 bases and 1 base, there was a span of 11 bases. Germline V CDR1 and CDR2: LNHNV, YYDKDF (reference sequence). The CDR3 sequence is CATSHQGKNTEAFF. In DNA, the CDR3 is TGTGCCACCAGCCACCAGGGGAAGAACACTGAAGCTTTCTTT.

The chain joins TRBV4-2 to TRBJ2-3; D is uncertain. Germline-derived CDR1 and CDR2 are LGHNA and YNFKEQ. V was cut by 5 bases and J by 5 bases, with 14 bases left in between. This CDR3 spans 14 amino acids. The CDR3: CASSSRTPRDTQYF. The CDR3 nucleotides are TGTGCCAGCAGCTCGCGTACCCCGAGAGATACGCAGTATTTT.

V is TRBV7-2 and J is TRBJ2-3, with D unresolved. In germline, CDR1 is SGHTA, CDR2 FQGNSA. The length of the CDR3 is 14 residues. V lost 1 base, J lost 9 bases, and 14 bases lay in between. CDR3 region: CASSLVGPPETQYF. DNA for the CDR3: TGTGCCAGCAGCTTAGTTGGCCCTCCGGAAACGCAGTATTTT.

This clonotype was seen many times. The genes are TRBV4-2 and TRBJ2-3; 9 positions agree with TRBD1. Unmatched junction bases numbered 18, after V lost 1 base and J lost 4 bases. The CDR3 totals 20 residues. Looked up from germline, CDR1 is LGHNA and CDR2 is YNFKEQ. CDR3 in DNA: TGTGCCAGCAGCCAAGTGGCTCCAAAAACCGGGACAGGGTCCGCAGATACGCAGTATTTT. Translated: CASSQVAPKTGTGSADTQYF.

This clonotype was recorded many times. The chain is built from TRBV29-1 and TRBJ2-7, with no clear D. V lost 6 bases to trimming and J lost 1 base, with 13 bases between them. This CDR3 has 13 amino acids. Germline loops: CDR1 SQVTM, CDR2 ANQGSEA. DNA of the CDR3: TGCAGCGTACTAACCAGCCAATCCTACGAGCAGTACTTC. This gives the protein CSVLTSQSYEQYF.

To note about this clonotype: This clone may be a read error of a much larger clone one base away. The chain employs TRBV15 and TRBJ2-2; a possible D gene is TRBD1 (5 bases). CDR1 and CDR2 from the germline V gene are LNHNV and YYDKDF (reference sequence). The V and J ends lost 5 bases and 7 bases respectively, with 14 bases between them. There are 14 residues in the CDR3. CDR3 residues: CATSEQGWIGELFF. CDR3 in DNA: TGTGCCACCAGCGAGCAGGGATGGATCGGGGAGCTGTTTTTT.

CDR3 region: CASSYRESSYNEQFF. The CDR3 bases are TGTGCCAGCAGTTACCGAGAGAGCTCCTACAATGAGCAGTTCTTC. The J gene is TRBJ2-1, the V gene TRBV6-2 or TRBV6-3; D remains ambiguous. Trimming took off 2 bases at V and 0 bases at J, with 8 bases between the two ends. This CDR3 has 15 residues. CDR1 is MNHEY and CDR2 is SVGEGT in the germline V gene.

This clonotype was recorded at least ten times. The chain is built from TRBV5-1 and TRBJ1-2; TRBD1 agrees at 7 bases. This CDR3 is built from 14 residues. Losses at the gene ends were 0 bases for V and 4 bases for J; bases not matched to a gene: 3. The germline gives CDR1 SGHRS, CDR2 YFSETQ. This CDR3 is CASSLATGAYGYTF. The CDR3 nucleotides read TGCGCCAGCAGCTTGGCTACAGGGGCCTATGGCTACACCTTC. Looking up the rest from reference TRBV5-1 and TRBJ1-2 gives the full variable domain: KAGVTQTPRYLIKTRGQQVTLSCSPISGHRSVSWYQQTPGQGLQFLFEYFSETQRNKGNFPGRFSGRQFSNSRSEMNVSTLELGDSALYLCASSLATGAYGYTFGSGTRLTVV.

To note about this clonotype: A read error may be the cause here, since a much bigger clone is one base away. The chain joins TRBV5-1 to TRBJ2-7; D uncertain. The CDR3 loop spans 14 amino acids. Germline lookup yields CDR1 SGHRS and CDR2 YFSETQ. Trimming removed 5 bases at V and 0 bases at J, with 12 bases between. This CDR3 is CASRFLSVSYEQYF. DNA of the CDR3: TGCGCCAGCAGGTTTCTCTCAGTCTCCTACGAGCAGTACTTC.

Many counts were recorded for this clonotype. The chain couples TRBV12-3 or TRBV12-4 to TRBJ2-7; D could derive from TRBD1 or TRBD2 (5 bases each). Deletions cut 3 bases from V and 1 base from J, with 13 bases between. CDR3 length: 15 residues. The CDR3, as DNA: TGTGCCAGCAGTTTCGGGCGAGGGGAGTCCTACGAGCAGTACTTC. Translating it yields CASSFGRGESYEQYF.

At least ten counts were recorded for this clonotype. CDR3 protein: CASSQTGGTGELFF. As DNA, the CDR3 is TGCGCCAGCAGTCAAACAGGCGGCACCGGGGAGCTGTTTTTT. This chain joins TRBV5-1 and TRBJ2-2; D is perhaps TRBD1 (5 bases). The CDR3 covers 14 residues. Trimming stripped 5 bases from V and 4 bases from J, with 12 bases between. Germline V gene data show CDR1 as SGHRS and CDR2 as YFSETQ.

This clonotype has at least ten counts. The chain recombines TRBV15 with TRBJ2-5; the D gene is possibly TRBD2 (7 bases). Deletions cut 2 bases from V and 2 bases from J, with 18 bases between. Germline V gives CDR1 LNHNV, CDR2 YYDKDF (reference sequence). This CDR3 has 17 amino acids. CDR3 sequence: CATSRSPAGGQQETQYF. For the CDR3, the DNA is TGTGCCACCAGCAGATCCCCCGCCGGGGGGCAGCAAGAGACCCAGTACTTC.

In its sample, this clonotype was seen many times. The chain couples TRBV4-3 to TRBJ2-2; tentatively, D is TRBD1 or TRBD2 (6 bases each). V was trimmed by 5 bases and J by 5 bases, leaving 12 bases between them. Germline V CDR1 and CDR2: LGHNA, YSLEER. The CDR3 sequence is 14 residues long. In nucleotides, the CDR3 is TGCGCCAGCAGCACAACAGGGAGGACCGGGGAGCTGTTTTTT. This sequence encodes CASSTTGRTGELFF.

This clonotype was observed many times. CDR3 bases: TGTGCCAGCAGTTTGGAAGGACTGACTGAGCAGTTCTTC. It is translated as CASSLEGLTEQFF. V gene TRBV12-3 or TRBV12-4 combines with J gene TRBJ2-1, with D possibly being TRBD2 (5 bases). V dropped 3 bases and J dropped 9 bases, with 12 bases sitting between them. CDR3 size: 13 residues.

J is TRBJ2-3 and V is TRBV29-1; 7 bases match TRBD2. The CDR3 spans 17 residues. After removal of 5 bases from V and 6 bases from J, the junction contained 20 bases not matched to a gene. From germline, CDR1 is SQVTM and CDR2 ANQGSEA. The chain's CDR3 is CSVHMIVLAAAVDTQYF. CDR3 nucleotides: TGCAGCGTTCATATGATCGTGCTAGCGGCCGCAGTGGATACGCAGTATTTT.

This clonotype has a count of ten or more. V gene TRBV5-1 combines with J gene TRBJ2-7; 13 positions agree with TRBD2. V dropped 0 bases and J dropped 11; count of bases not matched to a gene: 11. CDR1 is SGHRS and CDR2 is YFSETQ in the germline V gene. The length of the CDR3 is 16 residues. In nucleotides, the CDR3 is TGCGCCAGCAGCTTGGATGGGGGACTAGCGGGAATCTCGGAGTACTTC. Its translation: CASSLDGGLAGISEYF. The variable domain in full, completed from reference TRBV5-1 and TRBJ2-7, reads KAGVTQTPRYLIKTRGQQVTLSCSPISGHRSVSWYQQTPGQGLQFLFEYFSETQRNKGNFPGRFSGRQFSNSRSEMNVSTLELGDSALYLCASSLDGGLAGISEYFGPGTRLTVT.

The chain links TRBV11-2 to TRBJ2-1; TRBD2 matches at 8 bases. Germline V gene sequence: CDR1 SGHAT, CDR2 FQNNGV. The CDR3 contains 19 residues. The junction had 21 bases not matched to a gene; V was cut back by 3 bases and J by 8 bases. In DNA form, the CDR3 reads TGTGCCAGCAGCTTTCTAGGTTTGGTAGCGGGATCCGGTGTCCATGAGCAGTTCTTC. It yields the protein CASSFLGLVAGSGVHEQFF.

The sample holds many counts of this clonotype. The chain is built from TRBV3-1 and TRBJ2-7, with a possible D match to TRBD2 (5 bases). V gave up 0 bases and J gave up 2 bases, with 11 bases separating them. This CDR3 has 15 amino acids. Germline CDR1 reads LGHDT; CDR2 reads YNNKEL (reference sequence). The CDR3: CASSQDWEKPYEQYF. In DNA form, the CDR3 reads TGTGCCAGCAGCCAAGATTGGGAGAAACCCTACGAGCAGTACTTC.

This clonotype was picked up many times. V gene TRBV29-1 combines with J gene TRBJ2-5; 8 bases align to TRBD1. J was trimmed by 1 base and V by 7 bases; bases with no gene match: 8. The CDR3 is 14 residues long. Germline V gene data show CDR1 as SQVTM and CDR2 as ANQGSEA. CDR3 sequence: CSAPGGQAQETQYF. The CDR3 nucleotides are TGCAGCGCCCCTGGGGGACAGGCCCAAGAGACCCAGTACTTC.

This clonotype was seen at least ten times. The CDR3 DNA follows: TGCAGTGCTAGAATGCCGGACTACAAAAACATTCAGTACTTC. Translation: CSARMPDYKNIQYF. The chain couples TRBV20-1 to TRBJ2-4, with TRBD2 as a possible D gene (6 bases). The CDR3 totals 14 residues. Germline V gives CDR1 DFQATT, CDR2 SNEGSKA (reference sequence). Trimming removed 2 bases at V and 3 bases at J, with 11 bases between.

This clonotype was counted many times. V is TRBV7-9 and J is TRBJ1-5; D unclear. The germline gives CDR1 SEHNR, CDR2 FQNEAQ (reference sequence). The CDR3 spans 15 residues. Between the trimmed V and J ends, which lost 5 bases and 2 bases, there was a span of 13 bases. DNA for the CDR3: TGTGCCAGCAGCACTAAGAGGGTAGGCAATCAGCCCCAGCATTTT. Translating gives CASSTKRVGNQPQHF. Drawing the rest from reference TRBV7-9 and TRBJ1-5, the complete variable domain is DTGVSQNPRHKITKRGQNVTFRCDPISEHNRLYWYRQTLGQGPEFLTYFQNEAQLEKSRLLSDRFSAERPKGSFSTLEIQRTEQGDSAMYLCASSTKRVGNQPQHFGDGTRLSIL.

This clonotype was detected ten times or more. The chain carries TRBV20-1 and TRBJ2-2; 7 bases line up with TRBD2. Trimming took 5 bases from V and 6 from J; bases not matched to a gene: 3. This CDR3 comprises 12 residues. CDR1 and CDR2 from the germline V gene are DFQATT and SNEGSKA (reference sequence). CDR3 DNA: TGCAGTGCTCCGGGAGGCGCCGGGGAGCTGTTTTTT. Amino acid sequence: CSAPGGAGELFF.